This is a list of T cell receptor beta chains from one sample in a study of a mutant IDH1 vaccine in newly diagnosed glioma. Produced via immunoSEQ multiplex PCR; TCRdb's table is partial and in-frame only. This table holds tens of thousands of clones, 65% to 85% found once. The antigens these receptors bind are not known. Sequenced here: PBMCs, sampled from a glioma patient whose treatment included an IDH1 peptide vaccine. Receptors originate from a woman between 18 and 30 years old with glioma. The CDR3 runs from the conserved cysteine through the conserved F or W. A D gene is named only where the DNA matches it firmly. Size values are once, few and many counts, or a class for expanded clones, and some rows have none.

size: -
D: TRBD1
V: TRBV10-3
J: TRBJ2-3
DNA: TGTGCCATCAGTGACTTTCAGGGGGTCACAGATACGCAGTATTTT
CDR3: CAISDFQGVTDTQYF

size: -
D: TRBD1
V: TRBV28
J: TRBJ1-3
DNA: TGTGCCAGCAGTTTGGGACAGGTGGCTGGAAACACCATATATTTT
CDR3: CASSLGQVAGNTIYF

size: -
D: -
V: TRBV10-3
J: TRBJ2-2
DNA: TGTGCCACCAACGGTGGGGGAGGGAACACCGGGGAGCTGTTTTTT
CDR3: CATNGGGGNTGELFF

size: -
D: -
V: TRBV5-1
J: TRBJ2-7
DNA: TGCGCCAGCAGCGCCCTTGAGGCGGGCGAGCAGTACTTC
CDR3: CASSALEAGEQYF

size: -
D: -
V: TRBV14
J: TRBJ2-3
DNA: TGTGCCAGCAGCCAAGCTGTGTCGGGTACGCAGTATTTT
CDR3: CASSQAVSGTQYF

size: -
D: -
V: TRBV4-2
J: TRBJ2-5
DNA: TGTGCCAGCAGCCAAGAGAGGGGAATAGAGACCCAGTACTTC
CDR3: CASSQERGIETQYF

size: -
D: TRBD1
V: TRBV6-4
J: TRBJ2-3
DNA: TGTGCCAGCAGTGCAGGGGGCGCAGATACGCAGTATTTT
CDR3: CASSAGGADTQYF

size: -
D: -
V: TRBV15
J: TRBJ2-7
DNA: TGTGCCACCAGCAGAGGCGGTTACGAGCAGTACTTC
CDR3: CATSRGGYEQYF

size: -
D: -
V: TRBV21-1
J: TRBJ1-5
DNA: TGTGCCAGCAGCAAAGGATACCCAGGGGGCAACAATCAGCCCCAGCATTTT
CDR3: CASSKGYPGGNNQPQHF

size: -
D: -
V: TRBV5-1
J: TRBJ1-3
DNA: TGCGCCAGCAGCTTAGGAGAAACCTACTCTGGAAACACCATATATTTT
CDR3: CASSLGETYSGNTIYF

size: -
D: -
V: TRBV7-2
J: TRBJ2-5
DNA: TGTGCCAGCAGCTTAAGACCGGCGGGACGAAACCAAGAGACCCAGTACTTC
CDR3: CASSLRPAGRNQETQYF

size: -
D: -
V: TRBV27
J: TRBJ1-1
DNA: TGTGCCAGCAGTTTTGGCCAGGGCAGGGGGAACACTGAAGCTTTCTTT
CDR3: CASSFGQGRGNTEAFF

size: -
D: -
V: TRBV7-6
J: TRBJ1-2
DNA: TGTGCCAGCAGCTTGGACGGACGCTACGGAATTAACTATGGCTACACCTTC
CDR3: CASSLDGRYGINYGYTF

size: -
D: TRBD1
V: TRBV4-1
J: TRBJ2-7
DNA: TGCGCCAGCAGCCACATCGGGACAGGGCCAGGCGAGCAGTACTTC
CDR3: CASSHIGTGPGEQYF

size: few
D: TRBD1
V: TRBV30
J: TRBJ1-5
DNA: TGTGCCTGGAGCGTAACCGGGACAGTCAATCAGCCCCAGCATTTT
CDR3: CAWSVTGTVNQPQHF

size: -
D: TRBD2
V: TRBV30
J: TRBJ2-6
DNA: TGTGCCTGGACCGGGGGGGAGGGCCCCTCTGGGGCCAACGTCCTGACTTTC
CDR3: CAWTGGEGPSGANVLTF

size: -
D: -
V: TRBV7-2
J: TRBJ2-7
DNA: TGTGCCAGCAGCTTAGCGGCGGGGTACGAGCAGTACTTC
CDR3: CASSLAAGYEQYF

size: -
D: -
V: TRBV5-1
J: TRBJ2-3
DNA: TGCGCCAGCAGCCTCTTAACAGCAGGGGATACGCAGTATTTT
CDR3: CASSLLTAGDTQYF

size: -
D: -
V: TRBV30
J: TRBJ2-7
DNA: TGTGCCTGGAGTTATACGGCGAGCTCCTACGAGCAGTACTTC
CDR3: CAWSYTASSYEQYF

size: once
D: -
V: TRBV18
J: TRBJ1-4
DNA: TGTGCCAGCCGAGAGCCAGCCTACGGTAATGAAAAACTGTTTTTT
CDR3: CASREPAYGNEKLFF

size: -
D: TRBD2
V: TRBV7-2
J: TRBJ2-1
DNA: TGTGCCAGCAGCCGAAATGGGGGGGGGTATGGGAATGAGCAGTTCTTC
CDR3: CASSRNGGGYGNEQFF

size: -
D: -
V: TRBV14
J: TRBJ2-7
DNA: TGTGCCAGCAGCCAAGCTGCAGGGCCTATCCCCTCGTTGAACGAGCAGTACTTC
CDR3: CASSQAAGPIPSLNEQYF

size: -
D: TRBD1
V: TRBV23-1
J: TRBJ2-7
DNA: TGCGCCAGCAGTCCAGACAGGGTCGGGGTCTACGAGCAGTACTTC
CDR3: CASSPDRVGVYEQYF

size: -
D: -
V: TRBV2
J: TRBJ2-7
DNA: TGTGCCAGCAGTGAGTTAACCTACGAGCAGTACTTC
CDR3: CASSELTYEQYF

size: -
D: -
V: TRBV7-9
J: TRBJ2-3
DNA: TGTGCCAGTGCCTCGGGGAGTACGCAGTATTTT
CDR3: CASASGSTQYF

size: -
D: -
V: TRBV4-3
J: TRBJ1-4
DNA: TGCGCCAGCAGCCAAACACGGGGGTCCCTTAATGAAAAACTGTTTTTT
CDR3: CASSQTRGSLNEKLFF

size: -
D: -
V: TRBV18
J: TRBJ1-1
DNA: TGTGCCAGCTCACCCGCCTGGGGGGTCATGAACACTGAAGCTTTCTTT
CDR3: CASSPAWGVMNTEAFF